Sequencing of this TCR beta chain was carried out in a study of blood T cell repertoires in COVID-19. In the study overall: From T cells, B-cell-depleted T cells, or PBMCs came the material, which was cDNA or gDNA.

Trimming took off 5 bases at V and 0 bases at J, with 8 bases between the two ends. Germline lookup yields CDR1 KGHDR and CDR2 SFDVKD. The CDR3 loop spans 14 amino acids. Method: immunoSEQ multiplex PCR; TCRdb's copy keeps in-frame clones and lacks some. This table holds about 330,000 clones, 87% found once. The sequence was collected from a woman in her twenties or thirties who had recovered from COVID-19. Sequencing used PBMCs or T cells enriched from blood (not recorded which). The V and J genes are TRBV24-1 and TRBJ2-3, with D uncertain. The CDR3 sequence is CATSASPSTDTQYF. The CDR3 DNA sequence: TGTGCCACCAGTGCGAGCCCTAGCACAGATACGCAGTATTTT.